The clone carrying this T cell receptor (beta chain) has at least ten counts. Its antigen is unknown. Germline CDR1 is SGHRS and CDR2 is YFSETQ. V was trimmed by 0 bases and J by 5 bases, leaving 9 bases between them. The CDR3 loop spans 14 amino acids. Included in the TCR beta cDNA libraries were unique molecular identifiers. TCRdb analysed the PCR reads with MiXCR anew, one entry per CDR3 protein. Among around 500,000 distinct CDR3 sequences listed, 30% to 40% were seen once. The sample belongs to a study of post-analysis software for immune sequencing data. Study information: Patients had relapsing-remitting, secondary progressive or progressive-relapsing multiple sclerosis; some lacked subtype. The study, taken as a whole, reports: Comparison of patients with controls showed five TRBV segments more frequent in patients, TRBV5-6, TRBV5-1 and TRBV20-1 among them. The authors found that F measure strongly co-clustered same-batch samples. The normalized Chao1 diversity of multiple sclerosis patients was significantly lower than that of controls.

V is TRBV5-1 and J is TRBJ2-1; D possibly corresponds to TRBD1 (6 bases). Sequencing was done on a sample of blood. This sequence was found in a girl between 2 and 17 years old with multiple sclerosis. This CDR3 reads CASSLAGGHNEQFF. CDR3 bases: TGCGCCAGCAGCTTGGCTGGGGGCCACAATGAGCAGTTCTTC.